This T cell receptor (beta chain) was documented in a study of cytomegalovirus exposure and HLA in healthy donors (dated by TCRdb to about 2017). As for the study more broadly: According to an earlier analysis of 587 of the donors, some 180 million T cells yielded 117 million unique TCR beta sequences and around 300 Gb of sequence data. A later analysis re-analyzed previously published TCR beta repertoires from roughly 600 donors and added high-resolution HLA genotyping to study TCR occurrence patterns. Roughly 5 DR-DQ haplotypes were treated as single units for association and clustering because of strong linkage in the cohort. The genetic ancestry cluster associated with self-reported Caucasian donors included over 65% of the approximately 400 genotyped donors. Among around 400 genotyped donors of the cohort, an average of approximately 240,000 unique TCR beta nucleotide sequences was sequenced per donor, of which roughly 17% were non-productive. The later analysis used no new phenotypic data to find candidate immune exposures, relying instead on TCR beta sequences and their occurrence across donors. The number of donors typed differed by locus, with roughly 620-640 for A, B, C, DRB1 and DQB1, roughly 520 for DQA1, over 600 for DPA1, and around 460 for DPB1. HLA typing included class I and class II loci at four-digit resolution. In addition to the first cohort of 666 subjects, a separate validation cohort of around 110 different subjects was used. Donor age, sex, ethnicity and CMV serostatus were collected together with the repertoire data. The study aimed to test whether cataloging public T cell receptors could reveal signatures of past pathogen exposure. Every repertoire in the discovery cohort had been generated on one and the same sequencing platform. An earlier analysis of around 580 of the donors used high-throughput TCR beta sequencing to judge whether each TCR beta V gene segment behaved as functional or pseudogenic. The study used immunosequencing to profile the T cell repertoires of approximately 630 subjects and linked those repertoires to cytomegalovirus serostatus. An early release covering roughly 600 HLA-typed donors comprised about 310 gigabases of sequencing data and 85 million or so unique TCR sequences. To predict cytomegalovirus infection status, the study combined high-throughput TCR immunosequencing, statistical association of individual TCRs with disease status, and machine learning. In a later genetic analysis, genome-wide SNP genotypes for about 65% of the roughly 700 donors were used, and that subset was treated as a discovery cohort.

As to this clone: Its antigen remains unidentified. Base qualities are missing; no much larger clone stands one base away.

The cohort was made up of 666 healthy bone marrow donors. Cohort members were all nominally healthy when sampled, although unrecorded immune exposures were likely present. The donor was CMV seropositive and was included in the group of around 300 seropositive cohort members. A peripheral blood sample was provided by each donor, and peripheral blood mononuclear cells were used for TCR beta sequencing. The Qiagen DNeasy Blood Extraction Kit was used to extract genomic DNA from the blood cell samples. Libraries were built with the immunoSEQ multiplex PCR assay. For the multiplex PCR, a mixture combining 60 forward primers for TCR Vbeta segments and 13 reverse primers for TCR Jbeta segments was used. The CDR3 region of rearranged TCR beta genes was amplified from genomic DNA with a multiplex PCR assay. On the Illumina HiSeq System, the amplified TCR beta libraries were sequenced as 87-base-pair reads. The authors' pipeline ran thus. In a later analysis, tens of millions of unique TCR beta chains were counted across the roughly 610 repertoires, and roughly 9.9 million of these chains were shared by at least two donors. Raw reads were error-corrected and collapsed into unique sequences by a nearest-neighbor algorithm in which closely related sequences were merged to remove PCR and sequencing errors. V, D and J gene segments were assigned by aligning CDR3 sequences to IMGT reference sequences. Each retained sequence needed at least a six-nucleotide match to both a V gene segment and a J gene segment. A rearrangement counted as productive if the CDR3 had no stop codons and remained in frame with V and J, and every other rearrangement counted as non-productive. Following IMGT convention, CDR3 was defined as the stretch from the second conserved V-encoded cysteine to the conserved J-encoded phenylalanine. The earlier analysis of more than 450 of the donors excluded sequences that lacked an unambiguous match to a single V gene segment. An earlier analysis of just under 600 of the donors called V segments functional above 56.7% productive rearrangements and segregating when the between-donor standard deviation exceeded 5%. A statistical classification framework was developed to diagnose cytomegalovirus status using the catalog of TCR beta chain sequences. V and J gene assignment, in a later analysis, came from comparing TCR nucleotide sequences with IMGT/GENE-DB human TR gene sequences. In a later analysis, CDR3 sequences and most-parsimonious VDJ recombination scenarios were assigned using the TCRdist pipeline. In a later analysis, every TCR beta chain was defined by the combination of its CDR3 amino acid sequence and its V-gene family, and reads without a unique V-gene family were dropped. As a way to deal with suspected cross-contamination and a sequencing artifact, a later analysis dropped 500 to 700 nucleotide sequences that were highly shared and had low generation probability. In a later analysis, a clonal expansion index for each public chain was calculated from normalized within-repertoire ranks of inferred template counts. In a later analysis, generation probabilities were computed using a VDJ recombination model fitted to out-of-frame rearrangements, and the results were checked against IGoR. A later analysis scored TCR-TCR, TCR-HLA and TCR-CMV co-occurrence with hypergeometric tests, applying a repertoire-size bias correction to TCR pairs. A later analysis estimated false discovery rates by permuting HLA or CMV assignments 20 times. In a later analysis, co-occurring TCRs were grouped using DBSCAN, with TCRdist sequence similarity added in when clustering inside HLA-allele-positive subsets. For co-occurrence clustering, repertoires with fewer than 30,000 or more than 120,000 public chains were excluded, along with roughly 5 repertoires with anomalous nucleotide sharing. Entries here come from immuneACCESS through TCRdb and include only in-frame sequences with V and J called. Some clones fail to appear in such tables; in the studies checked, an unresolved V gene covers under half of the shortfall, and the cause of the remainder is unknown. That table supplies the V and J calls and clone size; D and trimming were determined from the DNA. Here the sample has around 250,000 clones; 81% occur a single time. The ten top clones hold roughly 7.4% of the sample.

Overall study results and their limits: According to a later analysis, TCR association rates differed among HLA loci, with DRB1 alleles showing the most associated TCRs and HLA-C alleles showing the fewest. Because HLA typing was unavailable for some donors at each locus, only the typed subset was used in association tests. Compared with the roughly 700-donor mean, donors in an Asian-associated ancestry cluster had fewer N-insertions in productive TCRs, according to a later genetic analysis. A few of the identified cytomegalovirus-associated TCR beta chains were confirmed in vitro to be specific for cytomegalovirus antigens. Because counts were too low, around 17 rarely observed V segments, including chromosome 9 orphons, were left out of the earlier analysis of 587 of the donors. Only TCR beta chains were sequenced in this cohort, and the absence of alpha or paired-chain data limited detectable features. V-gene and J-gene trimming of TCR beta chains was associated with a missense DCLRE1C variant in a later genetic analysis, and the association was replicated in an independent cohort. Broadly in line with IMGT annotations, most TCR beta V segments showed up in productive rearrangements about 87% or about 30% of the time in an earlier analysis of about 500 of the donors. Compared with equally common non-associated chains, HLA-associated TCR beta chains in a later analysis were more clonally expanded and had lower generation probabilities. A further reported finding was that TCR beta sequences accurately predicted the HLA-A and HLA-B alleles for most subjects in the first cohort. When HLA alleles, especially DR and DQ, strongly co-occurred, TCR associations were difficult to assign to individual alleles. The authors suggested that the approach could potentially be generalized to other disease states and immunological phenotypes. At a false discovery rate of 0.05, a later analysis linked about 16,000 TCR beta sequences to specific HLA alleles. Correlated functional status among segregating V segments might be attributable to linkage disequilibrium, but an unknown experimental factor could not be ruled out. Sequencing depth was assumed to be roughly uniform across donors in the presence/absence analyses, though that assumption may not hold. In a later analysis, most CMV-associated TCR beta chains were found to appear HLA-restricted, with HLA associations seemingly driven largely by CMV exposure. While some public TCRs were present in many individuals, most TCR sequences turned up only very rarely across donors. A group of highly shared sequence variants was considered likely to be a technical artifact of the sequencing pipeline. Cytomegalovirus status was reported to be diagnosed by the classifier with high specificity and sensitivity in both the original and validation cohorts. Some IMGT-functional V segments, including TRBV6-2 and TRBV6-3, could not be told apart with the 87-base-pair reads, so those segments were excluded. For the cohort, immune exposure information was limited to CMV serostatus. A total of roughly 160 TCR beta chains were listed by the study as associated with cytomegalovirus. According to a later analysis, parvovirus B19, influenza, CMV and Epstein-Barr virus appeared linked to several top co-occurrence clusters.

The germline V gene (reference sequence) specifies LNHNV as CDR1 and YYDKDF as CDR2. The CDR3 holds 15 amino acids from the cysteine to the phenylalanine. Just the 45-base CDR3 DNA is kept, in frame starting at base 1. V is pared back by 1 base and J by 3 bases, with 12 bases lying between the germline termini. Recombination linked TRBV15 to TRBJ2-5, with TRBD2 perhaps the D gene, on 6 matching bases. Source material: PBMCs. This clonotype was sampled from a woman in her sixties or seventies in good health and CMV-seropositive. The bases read TGTGCCACCAGCAGAGCCGGGACTCAGGAAGAGACCCAGTACTTC. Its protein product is CATSRAGTQEETQYF.